The 2 T cell receptor beta chains given below trace back to one sample, sequenced in a study of shared clonotypes between healthy human individuals. TCRdb's table, derived via immunoSEQ multiplex PCR, lists solely in-frame clones and lacks some. The sample records 450,000 to 550,000 clones, 70% to 80% being singletons. The sample comprised PBMCs. These TCRs come from a woman aged 40 to 50 in good health. Some clones in this sample may be carry-over from other donors' samples.

The gene calls are TRBV4-2 and TRBJ2-7, with D possibly TRBD2 on 5 matching bases. V was pared by 0 bases and J by 4 bases, with 16 bases between. CDR1 and CDR2 from the germline V gene are LGHNA and YNFKEQ. The CDR3 runs to 16 residues. CDR3 sequence (DNA): TGTGCCAGCAGCCAAGAGGTCCAGCCCTCGGGATACGAGCAGTACTTC. Translated, it gives CASSQEVQPSGYEQYF.

This clone showed up just once. The genes are TRBV30 and TRBJ1-2; the D gene is possibly TRBD1 (6 bases). CDR3 length: 13 residues. In germline, CDR1 is GTSNPN, CDR2 SVGIG (reference sequence). The germline V and J ends were trimmed by 2 bases and 3 bases, with 10 bases remaining between them. The CDR3 loop reads CAWSLQGDYGYTF. The CDR3 DNA follows: TGTGCCTGGAGTCTACAGGGTGACTATGGCTACACCTTC. Variable domain in full (rest from reference TRBV30 and TRBJ1-2): SQTIHQWPATLVQPVGSPLSLECTVEGTSNPNLYWYRQAAGRGLQLLFYSVGIGQISSEVPQNLSASRPQDRQFILSSKKLLLSDSGFYLCAWSLQGDYGYTFGSGTRLTVV.